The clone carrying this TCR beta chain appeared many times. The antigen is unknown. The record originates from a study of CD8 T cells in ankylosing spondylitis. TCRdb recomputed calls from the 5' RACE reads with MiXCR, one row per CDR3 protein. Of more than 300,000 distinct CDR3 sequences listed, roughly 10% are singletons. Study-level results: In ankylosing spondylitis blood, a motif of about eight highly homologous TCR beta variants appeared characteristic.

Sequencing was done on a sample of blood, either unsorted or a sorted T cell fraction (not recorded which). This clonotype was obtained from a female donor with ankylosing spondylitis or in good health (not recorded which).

CDR3 region: CATSRDRGGSSEKLFF. CDR3 nucleotide sequence: TGTGCCACCAGCAGAGATCGTGGGGGGAGTAGCGAAAAACTGTTTTTT. This sequence joins TRBV15 and TRBJ1-4; D may be TRBD1 (5 bases). The V and J ends lost 0 bases and 8 bases respectively, with 16 bases between them. The germline V gene encodes CDR1 LNHNV and CDR2 YYDKDF (reference sequence). This CDR3 has 16 residues.